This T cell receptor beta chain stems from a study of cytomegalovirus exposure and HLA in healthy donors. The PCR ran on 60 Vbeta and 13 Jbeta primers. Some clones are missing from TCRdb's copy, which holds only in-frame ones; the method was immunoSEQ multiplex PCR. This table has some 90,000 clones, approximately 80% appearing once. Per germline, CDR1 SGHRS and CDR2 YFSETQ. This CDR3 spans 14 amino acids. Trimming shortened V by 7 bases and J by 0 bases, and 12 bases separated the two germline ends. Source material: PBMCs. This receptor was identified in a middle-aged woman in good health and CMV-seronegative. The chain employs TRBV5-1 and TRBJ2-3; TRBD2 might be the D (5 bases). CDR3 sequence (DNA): TGCGCCAGCGTGCCGGGATTTAGCACAGATACGCAGTATTTT. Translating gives CASVPGFSTDTQYF.